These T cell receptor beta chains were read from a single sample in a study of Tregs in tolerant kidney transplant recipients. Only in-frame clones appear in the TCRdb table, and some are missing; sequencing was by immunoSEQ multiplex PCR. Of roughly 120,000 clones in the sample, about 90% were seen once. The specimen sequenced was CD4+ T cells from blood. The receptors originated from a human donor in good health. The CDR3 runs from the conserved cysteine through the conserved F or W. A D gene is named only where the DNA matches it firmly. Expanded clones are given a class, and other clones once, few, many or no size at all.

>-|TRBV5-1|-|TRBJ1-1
TGCGCCAGCAGCCCGAGGACGGCGAACACTGAAGCTTTCTTT
CASSPRTANTEAFF
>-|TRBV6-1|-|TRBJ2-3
TGTGCCAGCAGGCAAAAAGATACGCAGTATTTT
CASRQKDTQYF
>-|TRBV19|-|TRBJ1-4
TGTGCCAGTAGTTTCCGACAGCTTGAAAAACTGTTTTTT
CASSFRQLEKLFF
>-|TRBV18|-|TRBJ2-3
TGTGCCAGCTCAAACAGGGGAGGAACAGATACGCAGTATTTT
CASSNRGGTDTQYF
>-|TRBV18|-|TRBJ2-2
TGTGCCAGCTCTTCGGCACAGGTAAACACCGGGGAGCTGTTTTTT
CASSSAQVNTGELFF
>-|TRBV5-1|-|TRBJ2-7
TGCGCCAGCAGCTTGACCACCGCCGGGGGCTACGAGCAGTACTTC
CASSLTTAGGYEQYF
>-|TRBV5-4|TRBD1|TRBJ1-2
TGTGCCAGCAGCTTCCGGGACAGATTGAACTATGGCTACACCTTC
CASSFRDRLNYGYTF
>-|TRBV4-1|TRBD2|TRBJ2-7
TGCGCCAGCAGCCAAATCGGGACTAGCGGATCCTACGAGCAGTACTTC
CASSQIGTSGSYEQYF
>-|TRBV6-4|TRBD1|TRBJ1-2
TGTGCCAGCAGGGCCATCGACAGGGTTGGGTATGGCTACACCTTC
CASRAIDRVGYGYTF
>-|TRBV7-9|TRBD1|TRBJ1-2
TGTGCCAGCAGCTTATCGGTCGACAGGGAGAACTATGGCTACACCTTC
CASSLSVDRENYGYTF
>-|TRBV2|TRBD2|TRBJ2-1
TGTGCCAGCAGTATAGCGGGGGGGCCGGCCTACAATGAGCAGTTCTTC
CASSIAGGPAYNEQFF
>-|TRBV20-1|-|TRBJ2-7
TGCAGTGCTAGATCGGGATACGAGCAGTACTTC
CSARSGYEQYF
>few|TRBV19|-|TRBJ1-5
TGTGCCAGTAGTCTACAAGGGCAGCCCCAGCATTTT
CASSLQGQPQHF
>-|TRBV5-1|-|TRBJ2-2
TGCGCCAGCAGCTTGGTACCAGGGGAGGACGGGGAGCTGTTTTTT
CASSLVPGEDGELFF
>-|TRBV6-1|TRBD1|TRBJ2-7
TGTGCCAGCAGGGACAGGGTCTCGTACGAGCAGTACTTC
CASRDRVSYEQYF
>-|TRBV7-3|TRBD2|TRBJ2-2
TGTGCCAGCAGCTTAAGGCTAGCGGGGAACACCGGGGAGCTGTTTTTT
CASSLRLAGNTGELFF
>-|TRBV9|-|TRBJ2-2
TGTGCCAGCAGCGTAGCTCCGACGGACCCCGGGGAGCTGTTTTTT
CASSVAPTDPGELFF
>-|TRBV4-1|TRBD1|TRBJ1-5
TGCGCCAGCAGCCGGGACAGGGGTGGCAATCAGCCCCAGCATTTT
CASSRDRGGNQPQHF
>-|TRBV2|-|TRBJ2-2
TGTGCCAGCAGTGAAGAGACGGGGCGAACCGGGGAGCTGTTTTTT
CASSEETGRTGELFF
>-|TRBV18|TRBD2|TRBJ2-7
TGTGCCAGCTCACCACCGGGGACTAGCGGGACTGGCGAGCAGTACTTC
CASSPPGTSGTGEQYF
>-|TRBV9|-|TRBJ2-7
TGTGCCAGCAGCCCCCAAGGCTACGAGCAGTACTTC
CASSPQGYEQYF
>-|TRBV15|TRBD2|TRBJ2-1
TGTGCCACCAGCAGAGAAGCGGGGGCGGGCGATGAGCAGTTCTTC
CATSREAGAGDEQFF
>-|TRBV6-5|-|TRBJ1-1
TGTGCCAGCAGTTCCCTCGGGGGGTGGACTGAAGCTTTCTTT
CASSSLGGWTEAFF
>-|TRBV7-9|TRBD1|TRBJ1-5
TGTGCCAGCAGCTCCGCAGGGGGAGATCAGCCCCAGCATTTT
CASSSAGGDQPQHF
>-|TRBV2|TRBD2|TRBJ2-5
TGTGCCAGCACCTTACTAGCGGGGGACGGGACCCAGTACTTC
CASTLLAGDGTQYF
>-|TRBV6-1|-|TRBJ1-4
TGTGCCAGCAGTGACGGGAGGCGGGCCGCAACTAATGAAAAACTGTTTTTT
CASSDGRRAATNEKLFF
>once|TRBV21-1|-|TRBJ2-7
TGTGCCAGCAGCCCGTCCAGGGCTTCGCTCCCCTACGAGCAGTACTTC
CASSPSRASLPYEQYF
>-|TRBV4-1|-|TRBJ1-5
TGCGCCAGCAGCCAAGTCTGGGGGGTCAGCAATCAGCCCCAGCATTTT
CASSQVWGVSNQPQHF
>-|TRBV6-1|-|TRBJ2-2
TGTGCCAGCAGTGATGGGGTTAGGAGTCGTGACACCGGGGAGCTGTTTTTT
CASSDGVRSRDTGELFF
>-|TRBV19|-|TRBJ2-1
TGTGCCAGTAGTCCGGACTCTGCGCCCTACAATGAGCAGTTCTTC
CASSPDSAPYNEQFF
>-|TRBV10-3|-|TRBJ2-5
TGTGCCATCAGTGAGTCTCAGTTTCAAGAGACCCAGTACTTC
CAISESQFQETQYF
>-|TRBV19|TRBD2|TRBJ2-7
TGTGCCAGTAGTGTCACTAGCGGGAGGTTCTACGAGCAGTACTTC
CASSVTSGRFYEQYF
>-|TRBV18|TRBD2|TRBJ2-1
TGTGCCAGCTCACCAAGGACTAGCGGGAGTCCCTACAATGAGCAGTTCTTC
CASSPRTSGSPYNEQFF
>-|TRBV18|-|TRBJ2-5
TGTGCCAGCTCACCACGGGGTCGCGAGACCCAGTACTTC
CASSPRGRETQYF
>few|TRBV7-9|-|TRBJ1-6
TGTGCCAGCAGCCCCCAGGCGAGTTCACCCCTCCACTTT
CASSPQASSPLHF
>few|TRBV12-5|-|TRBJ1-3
TGTGCTAGTGGTTTAAAGCTCTCTGGAAACACCATATATTTT
CASGLKLSGNTIYF
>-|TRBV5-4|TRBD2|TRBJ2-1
TGTGCCAGCAGCCCCCCTCTAGCGGGAGGGGGCAATGAGCAGTTCTTC
CASSPPLAGGGNEQFF
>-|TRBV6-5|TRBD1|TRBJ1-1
TGTGCCAGCAGTTACGGGACAGGAGTGAGAGCTTTCTTT
CASSYGTGVRAFF
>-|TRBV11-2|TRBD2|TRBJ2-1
TGTGCCAGCAGCTCGACTAGCGGCTCCTACAATGAGCAGTTCTTC
CASSSTSGSYNEQFF
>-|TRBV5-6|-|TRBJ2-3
TGTGCCAGCAGAATCTCAGATACGCAGTATTTT
CASRISDTQYF
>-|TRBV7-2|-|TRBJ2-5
TGTGCCAGCAGCTTAGACGGGACCCAAGAGACCCAGTACTTC
CASSLDGTQETQYF
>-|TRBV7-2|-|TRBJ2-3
TGTGCCAGCAGCTTTAAGGCGTTCCCAGATACGCAGTATTTT
CASSFKAFPDTQYF
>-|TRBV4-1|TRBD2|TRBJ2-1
TGCGCCAGCAGCCAAGGACTAACTAGCGGGGGGTACAATGAGCAGTTCTTC
CASSQGLTSGGYNEQFF
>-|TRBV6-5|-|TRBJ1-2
TGTGCCAGCAGTTATTCCGGAGGAGACTATGGCTACACCTTC
CASSYSGGDYGYTF
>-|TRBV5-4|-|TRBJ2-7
TGTGCCAGCAGCTTGGGAGGATTAAGCTCCTACGAGCAGTACTTC
CASSLGGLSSYEQYF
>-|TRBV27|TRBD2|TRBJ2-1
TGTGCCAGCAGTTTACGGACTAGCGGTTACAATGAGCAGTTCTTC
CASSLRTSGYNEQFF
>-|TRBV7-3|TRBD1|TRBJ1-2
TGTGCCAGCAGCCCCCAGGGGGGCGACTATGGCTACACCTTC
CASSPQGGDYGYTF
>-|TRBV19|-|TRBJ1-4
TGTGCCAGTAGCCCCACCGCAACTAATGAAAAACTGTTTTTT
CASSPTATNEKLFF
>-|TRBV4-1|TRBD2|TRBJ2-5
TGCGCCAGCAGATCTCGACTAGCGGGGCAAGAGACCCAGTACTTC
CASRSRLAGQETQYF
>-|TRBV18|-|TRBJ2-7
TGTGCCAGCTCCTCCCGATTTACCTACGAGCAGTACTTC
CASSSRFTYEQYF
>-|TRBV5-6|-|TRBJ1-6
TGTGCCAGCAGGATTGGGGGGTTATCACCCCTCCACTTT
CASRIGGLSPLHF
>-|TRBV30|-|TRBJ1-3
TGTGCCTGCTTGAAGGCAGGAGGAAACACCATATATTTT
CACLKAGGNTIYF
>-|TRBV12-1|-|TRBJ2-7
TGTGCCAGCAGCCCCTCTGACAGTTCCTACGAGCAGTACTTC
CASSPSDSSYEQYF
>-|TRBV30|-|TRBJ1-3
TGTGCCTGGAACCGGGACACTGACTCTGGAAACACCATATATTTT
CAWNRDTDSGNTIYF
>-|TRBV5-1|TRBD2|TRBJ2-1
TGCGCCAGCAGCGCGATCGGACTAGCGGGAGGGTCCTACAATGAGCAGTTCTTC
CASSAIGLAGGSYNEQFF
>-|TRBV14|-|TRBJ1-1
TGTGCCAGCAGCCGAAGTATGAACACTGAAGCTTTCTTT
CASSRSMNTEAFF
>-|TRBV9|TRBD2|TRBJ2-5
TGTGCCAGCAGCACCAGGACTAGCGGGAGGAGAGAGACCCAGTACTTC
CASSTRTSGRRETQYF
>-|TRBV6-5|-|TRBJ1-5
TGTGCCAGCAGTGACCAAGGGTCGCAGCCCCAGCATTTT
CASSDQGSQPQHF
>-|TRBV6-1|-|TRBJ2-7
TGTGCCAGCAGTGCTCCTGGGGGATACTACGAGCAGTACTTC
CASSAPGGYYEQYF
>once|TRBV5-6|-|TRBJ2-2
TGTGCCAGCAGCTTATTCCTGAACACCGGGGAGCTGTTTTTT
CASSLFLNTGELFF